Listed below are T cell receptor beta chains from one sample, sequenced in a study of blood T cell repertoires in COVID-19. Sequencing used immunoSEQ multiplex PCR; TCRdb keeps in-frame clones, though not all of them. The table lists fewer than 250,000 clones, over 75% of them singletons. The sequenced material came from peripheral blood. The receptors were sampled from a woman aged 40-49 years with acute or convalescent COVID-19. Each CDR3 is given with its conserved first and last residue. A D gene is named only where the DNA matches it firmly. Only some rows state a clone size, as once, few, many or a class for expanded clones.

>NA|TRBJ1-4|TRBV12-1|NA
TGTGCCTGTTGCGAGGCTGGCGAAAAACTGTTTTTT
CACCEAGEKLFF
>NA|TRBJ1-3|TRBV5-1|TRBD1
TGCGCCAGCAGCAGAGGGGACAGGGCCACTGGAAACACCATATATTTT
CASSRGDRATGNTIYF
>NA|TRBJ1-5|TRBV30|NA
TGTGCCTGGTCTATCAGGAATAGCAATCAGCCCCAGCATTTT
CAWSIRNSNQPQHF
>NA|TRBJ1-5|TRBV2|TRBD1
TGTGCCAGCACGTCCGACAGGGCTCAGCCCCAGCATTTT
CASTSDRAQPQHF
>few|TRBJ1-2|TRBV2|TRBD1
TGTGCCAGCAGTGGGACAGGGGTATCCTATGGCTACACCTTC
CASSGTGVSYGYTF
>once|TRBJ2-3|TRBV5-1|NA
TGCGCCAGCAGCTTGGCCGGGGGTAGCCTCACAGATACGCAGTATTTT
CASSLAGGSLTDTQYF
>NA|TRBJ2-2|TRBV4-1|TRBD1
TGCGCCAGCAGCCAGCAGGGGGCACGAATCGGGGAGCTGTTTTTT
CASSQQGARIGELFF
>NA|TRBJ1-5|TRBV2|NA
TGTGCCAGCAGTGAAGCTCAGGGATTCTATCAGCCCCAGCATTTT
CASSEAQGFYQPQHF
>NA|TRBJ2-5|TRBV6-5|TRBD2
TGTGCCAGCAGAAGACTAGCGGGGAGCCAAGAGACCCAGTACTTC
CASRRLAGSQETQYF
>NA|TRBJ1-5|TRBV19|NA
TGTGCCAGTAGCAGGGGCTTGAGTCAGCCCCAGCATTTT
CASSRGLSQPQHF
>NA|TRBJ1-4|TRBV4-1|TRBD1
TGCGCCAGCAGCCAACCGGGACAGGGGGGAGAAAAACTGTTTTTT
CASSQPGQGGEKLFF
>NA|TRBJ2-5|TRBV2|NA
TGTGCCAGCGAGAGAGCGATCCAAGAGACCCAGTACTTC
CASERAIQETQYF
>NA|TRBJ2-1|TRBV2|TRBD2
TGTGCCAGCTCTGTCAGCGGGGGGCCTTACAATGAGCAGTTCTTC
CASSVSGGPYNEQFF
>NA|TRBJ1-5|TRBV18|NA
TGTGCCAGCTCACCAGACAGAAATCAGCCCCAGCATTTT
CASSPDRNQPQHF
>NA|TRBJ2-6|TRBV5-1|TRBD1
TGCGCCAGCAGTCTAGACAGGGGAAAATTATCTGGGGCCAACGTCCTGACTTTC
CASSLDRGKLSGANVLTF
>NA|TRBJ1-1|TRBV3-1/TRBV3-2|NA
TGTGCCAGCAGCCAGAAGACAGTTAACCTTGAAGCTTTCTTT
CASSQKTVNLEAFF
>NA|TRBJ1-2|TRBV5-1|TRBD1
TGCGCCAGCAGCATTGGACAGGGGGCGGATGGCTACACCTTC
CASSIGQGADGYTF
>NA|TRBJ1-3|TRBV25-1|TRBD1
TGTGCCAGCAGGTCCCTCCCCTCAGGGGGCGTTTGTGGAAACACCATATATTTT
CASRSLPSGGVCGNTIYF
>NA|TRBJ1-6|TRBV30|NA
TGTGCCTGGACCCACCGGGGGGGGAACAATTCACCCCTCCACTTT
CAWTHRGGNNSPLHF
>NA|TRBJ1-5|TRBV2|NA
TGTGCCAGCAGTGAGAACAGAAATCAGCCCCAGCATTTT
CASSENRNQPQHF
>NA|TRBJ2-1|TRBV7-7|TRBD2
TGTGCCAGCAGCCTGAGCGGGGGGCGGGGAAATGAGCAGTTCTTC
CASSLSGGRGNEQFF
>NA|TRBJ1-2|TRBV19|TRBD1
TGTGCCAGTAGTAGTTATCAGGGGGCGGATGGCTACACCTTC
CASSSYQGADGYTF